The clone carrying this TCR beta chain has just a few counts. The antigen is undetermined. The CDR3 extends over 16 amino acids. Germline CDR1 and CDR2: SEHNR and FQNEAQ (reference sequence). Trimming took off 7 bases at V and 0 bases at J, with 15 bases between the two ends. TCRdb used MiXCR to reprocess the reads, holding one entry per CDR3 protein. Among approximately 110,000 distinct CDR3 sequences listed, roughly 30% were seen once. The sample belongs to a study of T cell repertoires in cytomegalovirus infection. Across the study: HLA-C-restricted CMV epitopes, recently identified, and well-studied HLA-B-restricted ones were used by the study. Shared public TCR beta signatures pointed to both CMV infection and a matching HLA type. Study-level points and caveats: What dominated the ex vivo response were HLA-C-restricted CMV-specific TCR beta clonotypes.

The gene calls are TRBV7-9 and TRBJ2-2, with D perhaps matching TRBD1 (5 bases). This receptor was identified in a human donor in good health (CMV status not recorded). Some clones in this sample may be carry-over from other donors' samples. The source was CD8+ T cells from cultured PBMCs, collected from culture after CMV antigen stimulation. In DNA form, the CDR3 reads TGTGCCAGCACCGGGTTCAAGGGGTCGAACACCGGGGAGCTGTTTTTT. It codes for CASTGFKGSNTGELFF.